This TCR beta chain came from a study of shared clonotypes between healthy human individuals. Looking at the study overall: Each donor had three CD4 naive, three CD4 memory, two CD8 naive and one CD8 memory plate.

The table came from immunoSEQ multiplex PCR; TCRdb's copy has only in-frame clones and leaves some out. The sample gives some 2.4 million clones, more than 85% of which show up once; more than 0.35% is in the top ten. This clone was seen more than once but under ten times. Material: naive CD4+ T cells from PBMCs. Noted subset: CD45RA+ positively selected. The receptor was derived from a man in his late teens or twenties in good health. Some clones in this sample may be carry-over from other donors' samples.

The CDR3 region has the DNA TGTGCCAGTAGCCGGGACTACAATCAGCCCCAGCATTTT. Translated, it gives CASSRDYNQPQHF. The gene calls are TRBV19 and TRBJ1-5, with D perhaps matching TRBD1 (5 bases). V gave up 6 bases and J gave up 3 bases, with 9 bases separating them. This CDR3 region has 13 residues. In germline, CDR1 is LNHDA, CDR2 SQIVND (reference sequence).